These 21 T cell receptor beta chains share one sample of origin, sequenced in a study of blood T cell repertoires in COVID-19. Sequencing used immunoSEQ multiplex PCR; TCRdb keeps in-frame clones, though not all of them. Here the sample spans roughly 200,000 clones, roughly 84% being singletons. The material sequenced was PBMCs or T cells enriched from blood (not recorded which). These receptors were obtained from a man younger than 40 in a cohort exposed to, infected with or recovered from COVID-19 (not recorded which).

CDR3 in DNA: TGCGCCAGCAGCTGGATAGCGGGAGGGCCTTCCGGGGAGCTGTTTTTT. Its protein product is CASSWIAGGPSGELFF. The rearrangement uses TRBV5-1 and TRBJ2-2; TRBD2 agrees at 11 bases. V was clipped by 3 bases and J by 6 bases; unmatched bases: 7. The CDR3 runs 16 residues. Germline lookup yields CDR1 SGHRS and CDR2 YFSETQ.

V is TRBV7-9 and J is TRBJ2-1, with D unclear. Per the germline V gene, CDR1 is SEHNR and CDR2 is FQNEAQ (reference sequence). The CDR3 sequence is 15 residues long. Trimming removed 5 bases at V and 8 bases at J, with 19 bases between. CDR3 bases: TGTGCCAGCAGCCCCAGTCCGGATATCAGGTATGAGCAGTTCTTC. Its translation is CASSPSPDIRYEQFF.

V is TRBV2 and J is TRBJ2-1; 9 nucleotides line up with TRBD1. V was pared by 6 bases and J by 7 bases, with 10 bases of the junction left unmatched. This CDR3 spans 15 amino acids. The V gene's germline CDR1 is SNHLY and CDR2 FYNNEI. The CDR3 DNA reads TGTGCCAGCAGCGACGGTGGGACAGGGCAGAATGAGCAGTTCTTC. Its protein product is CASSDGGTGQNEQFF.

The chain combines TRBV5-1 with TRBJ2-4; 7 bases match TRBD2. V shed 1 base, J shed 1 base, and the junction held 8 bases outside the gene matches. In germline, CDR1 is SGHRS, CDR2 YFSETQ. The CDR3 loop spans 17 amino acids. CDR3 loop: CASSLFGRRGAKNIQYF. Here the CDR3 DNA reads TGCGCCAGCAGCTTGTTCGGGAGGCGTGGGGCCAAAAACATTCAGTACTTC.

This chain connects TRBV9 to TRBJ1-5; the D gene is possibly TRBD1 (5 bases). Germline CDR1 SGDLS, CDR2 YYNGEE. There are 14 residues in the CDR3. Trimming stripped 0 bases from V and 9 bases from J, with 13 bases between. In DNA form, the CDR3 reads TGTGCCAGCAGCGTAGGGGGGGAAGGGAGGCCCCAGCATTTT. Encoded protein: CASSVGGEGRPQHF.

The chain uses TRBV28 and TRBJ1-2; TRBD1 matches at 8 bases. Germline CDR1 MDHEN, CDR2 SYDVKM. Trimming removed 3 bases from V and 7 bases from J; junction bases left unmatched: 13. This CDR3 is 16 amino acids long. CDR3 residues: CASSFGQGLSNGGYTF. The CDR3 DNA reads TGTGCCAGCAGTTTCGGACAGGGCCTCAGTAACGGTGGCTACACCTTC.

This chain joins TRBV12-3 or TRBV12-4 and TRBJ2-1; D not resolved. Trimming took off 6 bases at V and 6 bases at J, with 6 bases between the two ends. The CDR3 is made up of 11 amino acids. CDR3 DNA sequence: TGTGCCAGCAGCCCATCCAATGAGCAGTTCTTC. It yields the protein CASSPSNEQFF.

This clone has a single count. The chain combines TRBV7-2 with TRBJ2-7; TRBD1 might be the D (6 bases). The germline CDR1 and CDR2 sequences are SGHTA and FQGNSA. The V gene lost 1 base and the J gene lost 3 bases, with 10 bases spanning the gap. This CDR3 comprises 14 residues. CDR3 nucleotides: TGTGCCAGCAGCTTAGGGTTAGGGGGCTACGAGCAGTACTTC. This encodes CASSLGLGGYEQYF. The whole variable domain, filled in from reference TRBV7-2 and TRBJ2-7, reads GAGVSQSPSNKVTEKGKDVELRCDPISGHTALYWYRQSLGQGLEFLIYFQGNSAPDKSGLPSDRFSAERTGGSVSTLTIQRTQQEDSAVYLCASSLGLGGYEQYFGPGTRLTVT.

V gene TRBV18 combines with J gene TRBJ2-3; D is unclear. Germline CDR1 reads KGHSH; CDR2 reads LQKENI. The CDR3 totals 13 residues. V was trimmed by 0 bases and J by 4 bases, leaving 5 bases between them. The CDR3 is CASSPPNADTQYF. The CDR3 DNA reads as TGTGCCAGCTCACCACCTAATGCAGATACGCAGTATTTT.

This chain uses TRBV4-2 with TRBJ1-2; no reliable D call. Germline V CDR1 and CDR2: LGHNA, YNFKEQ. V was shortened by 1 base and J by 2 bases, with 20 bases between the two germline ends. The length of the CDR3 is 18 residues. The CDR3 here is CASSQVDFLGKDNYGYTF. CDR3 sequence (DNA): TGTGCCAGCAGCCAAGTTGACTTTCTGGGTAAAGACAACTATGGCTACACCTTC.

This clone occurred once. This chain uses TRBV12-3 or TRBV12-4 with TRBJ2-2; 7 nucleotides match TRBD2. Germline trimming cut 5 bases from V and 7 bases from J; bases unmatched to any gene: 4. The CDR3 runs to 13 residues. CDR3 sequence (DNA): TGTGCCAGCAGTCCCGGGGGGTACGGGGAGCTGTTTTTT. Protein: CASSPGGYGELFF.

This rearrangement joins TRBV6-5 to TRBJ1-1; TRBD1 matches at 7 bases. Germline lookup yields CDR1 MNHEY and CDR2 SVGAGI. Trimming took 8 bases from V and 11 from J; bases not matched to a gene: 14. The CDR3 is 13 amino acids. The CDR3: CASAQVRGQKAFF. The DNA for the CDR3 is TGTGCCAGCGCCCAAGTGAGGGGACAGAAGGCTTTCTTT.

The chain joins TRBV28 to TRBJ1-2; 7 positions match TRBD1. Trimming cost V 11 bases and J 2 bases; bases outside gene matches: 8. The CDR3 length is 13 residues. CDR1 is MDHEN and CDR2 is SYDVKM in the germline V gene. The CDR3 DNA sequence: TGTGCCGGGACCGCCAGGGGGAACTATGGCTACACCTTC. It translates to CAGTARGNYGYTF.

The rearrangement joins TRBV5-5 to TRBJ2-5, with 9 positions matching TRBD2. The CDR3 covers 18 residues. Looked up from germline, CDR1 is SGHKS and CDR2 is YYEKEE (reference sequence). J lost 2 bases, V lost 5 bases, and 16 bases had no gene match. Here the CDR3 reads CASSPLGPGAGGQETQYF. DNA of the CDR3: TGTGCCAGCAGTCCGCTGGGTCCCGGCGCGGGGGGGCAAGAGACCCAGTACTTC.

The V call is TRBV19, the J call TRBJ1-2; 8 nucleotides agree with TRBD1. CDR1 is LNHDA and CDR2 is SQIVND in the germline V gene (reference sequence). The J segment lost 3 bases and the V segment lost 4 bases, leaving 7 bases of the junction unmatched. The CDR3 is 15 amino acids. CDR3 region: CASSTPQGAYYGYTF. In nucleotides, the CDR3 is TGTGCCAGTAGTACCCCGCAGGGGGCATACTATGGCTACACCTTC.

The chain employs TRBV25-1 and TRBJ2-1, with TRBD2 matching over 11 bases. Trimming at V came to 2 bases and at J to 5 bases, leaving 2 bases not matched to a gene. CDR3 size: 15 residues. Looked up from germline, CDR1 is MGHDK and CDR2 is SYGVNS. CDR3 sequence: CASSEPGLADNEQFF. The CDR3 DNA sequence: TGTGCCAGCAGTGAACCGGGACTAGCGGACAATGAGCAGTTCTTC.

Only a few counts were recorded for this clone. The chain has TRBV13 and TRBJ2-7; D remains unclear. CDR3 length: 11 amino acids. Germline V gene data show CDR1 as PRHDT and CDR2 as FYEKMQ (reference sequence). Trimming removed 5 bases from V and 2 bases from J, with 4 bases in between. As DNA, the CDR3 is TGTGCCAGCAGCCCTGCCTACGAGCAGTACTTC. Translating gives CASSPAYEQYF.

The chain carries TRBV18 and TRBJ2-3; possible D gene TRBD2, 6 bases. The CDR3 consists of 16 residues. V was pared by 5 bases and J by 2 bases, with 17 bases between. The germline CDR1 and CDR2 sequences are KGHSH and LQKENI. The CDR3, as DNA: TGTGCCAGCTCAACCCAGGGACTTTCCCTCACAGATACGCAGTATTTT. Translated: CASSTQGLSLTDTQYF.

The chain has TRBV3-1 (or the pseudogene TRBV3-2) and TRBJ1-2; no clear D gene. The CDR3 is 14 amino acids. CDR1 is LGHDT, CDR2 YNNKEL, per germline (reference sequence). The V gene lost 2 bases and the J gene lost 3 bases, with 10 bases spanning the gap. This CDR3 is CASSQKGRDYGYTF. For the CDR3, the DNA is TGTGCCAGCAGCCAAAAAGGGCGGGACTATGGCTACACCTTC.

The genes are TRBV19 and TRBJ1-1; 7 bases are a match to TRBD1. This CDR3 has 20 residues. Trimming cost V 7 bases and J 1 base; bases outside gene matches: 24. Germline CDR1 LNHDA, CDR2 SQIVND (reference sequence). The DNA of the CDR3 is TGTGCCAGTAACCCTATTCGGACAGGCAGCCAAGGGACCTCGAACACTGAAGCTTTCTTT. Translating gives CASNPIRTGSQGTSNTEAFF.

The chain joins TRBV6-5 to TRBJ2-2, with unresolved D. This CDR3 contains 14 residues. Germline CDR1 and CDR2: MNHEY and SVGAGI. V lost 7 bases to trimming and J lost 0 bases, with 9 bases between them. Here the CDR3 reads CASMGRSNTGELFF. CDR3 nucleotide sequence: TGTGCCAGCATGGGCCGATCGAACACCGGGGAGCTGTTTTTT.